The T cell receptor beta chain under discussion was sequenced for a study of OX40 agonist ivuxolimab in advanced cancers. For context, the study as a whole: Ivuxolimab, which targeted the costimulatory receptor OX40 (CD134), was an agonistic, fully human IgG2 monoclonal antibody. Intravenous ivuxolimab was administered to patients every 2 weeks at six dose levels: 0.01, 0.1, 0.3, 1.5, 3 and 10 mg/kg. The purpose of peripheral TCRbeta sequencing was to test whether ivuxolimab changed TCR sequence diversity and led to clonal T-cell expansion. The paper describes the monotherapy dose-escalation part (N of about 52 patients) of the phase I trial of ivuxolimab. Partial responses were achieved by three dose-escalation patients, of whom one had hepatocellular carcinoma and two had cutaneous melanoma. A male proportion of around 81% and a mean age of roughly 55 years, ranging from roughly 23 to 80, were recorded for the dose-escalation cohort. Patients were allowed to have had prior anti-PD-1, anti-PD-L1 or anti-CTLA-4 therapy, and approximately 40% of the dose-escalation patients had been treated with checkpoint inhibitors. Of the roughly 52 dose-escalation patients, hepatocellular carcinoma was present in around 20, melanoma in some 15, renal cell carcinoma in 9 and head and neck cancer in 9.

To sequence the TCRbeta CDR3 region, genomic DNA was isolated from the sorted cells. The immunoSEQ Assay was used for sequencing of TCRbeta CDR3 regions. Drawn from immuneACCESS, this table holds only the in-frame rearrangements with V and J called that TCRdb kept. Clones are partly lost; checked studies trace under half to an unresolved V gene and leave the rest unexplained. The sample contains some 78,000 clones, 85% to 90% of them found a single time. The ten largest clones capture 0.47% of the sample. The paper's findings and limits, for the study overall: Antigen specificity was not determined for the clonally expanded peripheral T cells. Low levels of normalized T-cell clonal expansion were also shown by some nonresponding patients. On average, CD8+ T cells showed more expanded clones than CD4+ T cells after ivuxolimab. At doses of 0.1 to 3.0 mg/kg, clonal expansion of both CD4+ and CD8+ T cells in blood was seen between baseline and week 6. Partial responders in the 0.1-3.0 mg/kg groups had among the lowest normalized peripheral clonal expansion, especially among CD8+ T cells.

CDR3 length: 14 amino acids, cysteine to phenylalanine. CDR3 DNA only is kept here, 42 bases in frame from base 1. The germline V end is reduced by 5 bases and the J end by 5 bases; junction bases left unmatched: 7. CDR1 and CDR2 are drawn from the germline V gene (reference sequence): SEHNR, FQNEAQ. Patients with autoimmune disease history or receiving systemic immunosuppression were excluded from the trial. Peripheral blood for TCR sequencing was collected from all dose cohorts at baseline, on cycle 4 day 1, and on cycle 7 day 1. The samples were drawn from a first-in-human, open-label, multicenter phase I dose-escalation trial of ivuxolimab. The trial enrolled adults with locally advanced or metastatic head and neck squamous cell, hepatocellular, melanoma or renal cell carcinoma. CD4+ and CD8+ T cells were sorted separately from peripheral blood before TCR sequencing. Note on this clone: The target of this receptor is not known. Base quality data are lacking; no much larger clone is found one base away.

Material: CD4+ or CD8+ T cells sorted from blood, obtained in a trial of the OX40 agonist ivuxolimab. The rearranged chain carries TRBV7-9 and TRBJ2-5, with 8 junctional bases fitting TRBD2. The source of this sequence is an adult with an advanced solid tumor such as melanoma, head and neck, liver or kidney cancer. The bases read TGTGCCAGCAGCCGCCGGGGGGGCGGCGAGACCCAGTACTTC. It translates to CASSRRGGGETQYF.